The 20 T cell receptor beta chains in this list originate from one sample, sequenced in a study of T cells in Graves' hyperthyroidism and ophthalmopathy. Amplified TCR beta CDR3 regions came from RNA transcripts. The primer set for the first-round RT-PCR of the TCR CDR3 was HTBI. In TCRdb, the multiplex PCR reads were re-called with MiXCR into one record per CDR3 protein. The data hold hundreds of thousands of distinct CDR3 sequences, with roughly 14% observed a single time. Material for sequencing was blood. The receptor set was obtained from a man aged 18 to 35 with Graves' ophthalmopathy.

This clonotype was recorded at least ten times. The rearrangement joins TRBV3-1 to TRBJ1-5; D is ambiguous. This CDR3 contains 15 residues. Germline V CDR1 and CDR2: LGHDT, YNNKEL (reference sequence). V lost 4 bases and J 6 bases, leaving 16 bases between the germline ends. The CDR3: CASSPRFGSTQPQHF. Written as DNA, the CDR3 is TGTGCCAGCAGCCCCCGTTTCGGGTCCACTCAGCCCCAGCATTTT.

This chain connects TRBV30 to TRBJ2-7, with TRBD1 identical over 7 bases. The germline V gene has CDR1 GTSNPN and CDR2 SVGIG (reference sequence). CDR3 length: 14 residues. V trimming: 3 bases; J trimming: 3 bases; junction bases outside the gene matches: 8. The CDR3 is CAWRVTGALYEQYF. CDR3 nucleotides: TGTGCCTGGAGGGTAACAGGGGCCCTCTACGAGCAGTACTTC.

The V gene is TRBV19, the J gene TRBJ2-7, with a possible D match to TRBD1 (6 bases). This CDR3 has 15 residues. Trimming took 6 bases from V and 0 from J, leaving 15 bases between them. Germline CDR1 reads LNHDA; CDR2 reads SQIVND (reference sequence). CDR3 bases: TGTGCCAGTAGGCCGGGACACTCCGACTCCTACGAGCAGTACTTC. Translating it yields CASRPGHSDSYEQYF.

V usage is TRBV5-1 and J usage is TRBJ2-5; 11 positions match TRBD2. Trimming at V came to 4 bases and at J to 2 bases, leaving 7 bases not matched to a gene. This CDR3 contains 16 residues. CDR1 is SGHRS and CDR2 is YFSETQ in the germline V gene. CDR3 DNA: TGCGCCAGCAGCCCGTCTAGCGGGGGGCCACAAGAGACCCAGTACTTC. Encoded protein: CASSPSSGGPQETQYF.

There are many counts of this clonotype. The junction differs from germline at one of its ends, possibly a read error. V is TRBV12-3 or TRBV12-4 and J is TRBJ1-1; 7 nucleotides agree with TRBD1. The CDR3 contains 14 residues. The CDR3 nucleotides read TGTGCCAGCAGCTTAGACAGGGAGTTTGGTGAAGCTTTCTTT. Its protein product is CASSLDREFGEAFF.

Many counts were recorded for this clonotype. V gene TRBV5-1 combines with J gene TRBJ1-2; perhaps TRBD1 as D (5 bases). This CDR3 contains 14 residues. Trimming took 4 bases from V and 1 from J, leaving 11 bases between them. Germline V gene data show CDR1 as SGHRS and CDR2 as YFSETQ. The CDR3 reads CASSPYDSNYGYTF. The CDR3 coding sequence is TGCGCCAGCAGCCCCTACGACAGTAACTATGGCTACACCTTC.

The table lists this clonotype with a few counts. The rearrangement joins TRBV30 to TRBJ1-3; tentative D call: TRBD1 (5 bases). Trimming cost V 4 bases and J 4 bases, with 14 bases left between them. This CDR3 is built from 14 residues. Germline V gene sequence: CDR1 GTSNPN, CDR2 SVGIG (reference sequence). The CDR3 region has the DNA TGTGCCTGGATCTGGGCAGGGTCAGGAAACACCATATATTTT. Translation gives CAWIWAGSGNTIYF.

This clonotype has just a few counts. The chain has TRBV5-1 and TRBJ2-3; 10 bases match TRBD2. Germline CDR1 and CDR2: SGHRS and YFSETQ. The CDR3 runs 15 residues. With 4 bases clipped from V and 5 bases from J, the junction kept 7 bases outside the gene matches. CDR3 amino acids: CASSLAERGGDTQYF. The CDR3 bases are TGCGCCAGCAGCCTGGCCGAGCGGGGGGGAGATACGCAGTATTTT.

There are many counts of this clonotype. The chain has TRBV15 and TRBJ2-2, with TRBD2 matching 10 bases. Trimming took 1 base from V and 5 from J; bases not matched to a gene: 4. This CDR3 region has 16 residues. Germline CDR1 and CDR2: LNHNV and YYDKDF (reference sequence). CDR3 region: CATSRGAGGPTGELFF. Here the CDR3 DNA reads TGTGCCACCAGCAGAGGAGCGGGAGGGCCTACCGGGGAGCTGTTTTTT.

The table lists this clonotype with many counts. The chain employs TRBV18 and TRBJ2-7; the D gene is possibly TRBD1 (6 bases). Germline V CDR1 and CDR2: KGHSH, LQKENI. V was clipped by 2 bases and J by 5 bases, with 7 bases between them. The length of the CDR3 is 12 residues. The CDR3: CASSPRGNEQYF. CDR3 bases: TGTGCCAGCTCACCAAGGGGGAACGAGCAGTACTTC.

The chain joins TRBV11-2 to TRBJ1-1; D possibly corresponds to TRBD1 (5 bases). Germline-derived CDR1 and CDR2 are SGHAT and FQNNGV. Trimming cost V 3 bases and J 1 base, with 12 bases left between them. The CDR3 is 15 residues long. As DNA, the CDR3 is TGTGCCAGCAGCTTTTTCGGGGGGGGGAACACTGAAGCTTTCTTT. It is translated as CASSFFGGGNTEAFF.

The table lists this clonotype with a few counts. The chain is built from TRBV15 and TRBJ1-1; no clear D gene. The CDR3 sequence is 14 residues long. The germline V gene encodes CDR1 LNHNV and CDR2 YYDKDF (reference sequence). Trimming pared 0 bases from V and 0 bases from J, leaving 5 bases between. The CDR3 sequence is CATSRDLMNTEAFF. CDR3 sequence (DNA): TGTGCCACCAGCAGAGATCTTATGAACACTGAAGCTTTCTTT. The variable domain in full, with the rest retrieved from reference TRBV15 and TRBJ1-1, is DAMVIQNPRYQVTQFGKPVTLSCSQTLNHNVMYWYQQKSSQAPKLLFHYYDKDFNNEADTPDNFQSRRPNTSFCFLDIRSPGLGDTAMYLCATSRDLMNTEAFFGQGTRLTVV.

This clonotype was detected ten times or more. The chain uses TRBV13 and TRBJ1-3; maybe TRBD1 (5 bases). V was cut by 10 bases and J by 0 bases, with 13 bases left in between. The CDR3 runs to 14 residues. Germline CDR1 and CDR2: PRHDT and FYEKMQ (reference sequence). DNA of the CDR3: TGTGCCATAGGGGTAGGGACCTCTGGAAACACCATATATTTT. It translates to CAIGVGTSGNTIYF.

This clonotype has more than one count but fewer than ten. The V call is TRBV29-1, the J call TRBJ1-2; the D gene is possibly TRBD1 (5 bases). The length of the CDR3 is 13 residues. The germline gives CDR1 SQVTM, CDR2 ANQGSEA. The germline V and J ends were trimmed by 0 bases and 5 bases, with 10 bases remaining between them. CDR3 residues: CSVEDRGRYGYTF. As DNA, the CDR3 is TGCAGCGTTGAAGATCGGGGGAGGTATGGCTACACCTTC.

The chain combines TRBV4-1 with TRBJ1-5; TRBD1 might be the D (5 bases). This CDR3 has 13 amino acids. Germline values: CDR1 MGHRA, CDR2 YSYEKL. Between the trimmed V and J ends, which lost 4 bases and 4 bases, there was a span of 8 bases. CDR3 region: CASSRGINQPQHF. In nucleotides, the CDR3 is TGCGCCAGCAGCCGGGGGATTAATCAGCCCCAGCATTTT.

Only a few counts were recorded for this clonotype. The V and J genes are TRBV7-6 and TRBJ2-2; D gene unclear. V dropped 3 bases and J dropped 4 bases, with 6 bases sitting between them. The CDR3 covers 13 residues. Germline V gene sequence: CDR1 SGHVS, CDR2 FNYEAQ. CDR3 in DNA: TGTGCCAGCAGCTTCCAGATCACCGGGGAGCTGTTTTTT. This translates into CASSFQITGELFF.

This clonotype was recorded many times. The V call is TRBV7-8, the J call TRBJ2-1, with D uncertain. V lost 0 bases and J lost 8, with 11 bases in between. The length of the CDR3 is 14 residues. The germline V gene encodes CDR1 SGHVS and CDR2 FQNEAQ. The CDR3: CASSLAIPSHEQFF. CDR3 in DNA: TGTGCCAGCAGCTTAGCGATCCCCAGCCATGAGCAGTTCTTC.

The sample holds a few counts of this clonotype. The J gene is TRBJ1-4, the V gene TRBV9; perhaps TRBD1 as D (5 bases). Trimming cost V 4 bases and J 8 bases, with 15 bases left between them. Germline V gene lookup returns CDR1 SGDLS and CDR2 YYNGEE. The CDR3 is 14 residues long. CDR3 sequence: CASSTGSSGEKLFF. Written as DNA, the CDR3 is TGTGCCAGCAGCACCGGGTCCTCAGGGGAAAAACTGTTTTTT. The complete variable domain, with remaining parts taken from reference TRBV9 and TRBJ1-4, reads DSGVTQTPKHLITATGQRVTLRCSPRSGDLSVYWYQQSLDQGLQFLIQYYNGEERAKGNILERFSAQQFPDLHSELNLSSLELGDSALYFCASSTGSSGEKLFFGSGTQLSVL.

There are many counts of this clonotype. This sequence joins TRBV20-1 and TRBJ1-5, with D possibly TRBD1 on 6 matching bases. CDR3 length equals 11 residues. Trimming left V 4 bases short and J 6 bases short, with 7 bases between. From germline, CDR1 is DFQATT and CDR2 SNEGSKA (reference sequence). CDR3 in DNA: TGCAGTGCTAAGGGGGGTCAGCCCCAGCATTTT. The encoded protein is CSAKGGQPQHF.

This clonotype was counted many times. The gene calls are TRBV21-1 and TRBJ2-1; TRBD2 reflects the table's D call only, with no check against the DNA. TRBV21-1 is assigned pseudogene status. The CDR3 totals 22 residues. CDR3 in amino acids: CASSNTQGTGTSGRSSYNEQFF. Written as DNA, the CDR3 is TGTGCCAGCAGCAACACACAGGGAACCGGGACTAGCGGACGAAGCTCCTACAATGAGCAGTTCTTC.